The source of this T cell receptor (beta chain) is a study of blood T cell repertoires in COVID-19. This CDR3 is 15 amino acids long. With V trimmed by 6 bases and J by 1 base, 6 bases remained unmatched. Germline CDR1 ENHRY, CDR2 SYGVKD. Only in-frame clones appear in the TCRdb table, and some are missing; sequencing was by immunoSEQ multiplex PCR. The sample has hundreds of thousands of clones; 75% to 90% are singletons. Input material: PBMCs or T cells enriched from blood (not recorded which). The gene calls are TRBV10-3 and TRBJ1-5; 7 bases are a match to TRBD1. This clonotype originated in a woman younger than 45 who had been exposed to COVID-19. Here the CDR3 reads CAIRGTGESNQPQHF. Here the CDR3 DNA reads TGTGCCATCAGGGGAACAGGGGAAAGCAATCAGCCCCAGCATTTT.